The next 17 T cell receptor beta chains were all read from a single sample in a study of blood T cell repertoires in COVID-19. Clones were read by immunoSEQ multiplex PCR, and TCRdb kept only the in-frame ones, dropping some. The data contain a few hundred thousand clones, 80% to 90% of them seen just once; the ten biggest clones take up approximately 1.2%. Sequencing used PBMCs or T cells enriched from blood (not recorded which). Source of these receptors: a man aged 25-45 years who had recovered from COVID-19.

The gene calls are TRBV28 and TRBJ2-7; tentatively, D is TRBD1 (5 bases). This CDR3 is 13 amino acids long. Germline CDR1 is MDHEN and CDR2 is SYDVKM. V was pared by 6 bases and J by 4 bases, with 13 bases between. The CDR3, as DNA: TGTGCCAGCAGCCTCACAGGTCCATACGAGCAGTACTTC. Translating gives CASSLTGPYEQYF.

This clone was observed once. This sequence joins TRBV11-2 and TRBJ2-5; D not resolved. Germline CDR1 is SGHAT and CDR2 is FQNNGV. This CDR3 has 12 amino acids. V lost 1 base and J lost 5, with 5 bases in between. Here the CDR3 DNA reads TGTGCCAGCAGCTTAGGGCGGGAGACCCAGTACTTC. Residues: CASSLGRETQYF.

The chain links TRBV5-1 to TRBJ1-2, with 9 bases aligning to TRBD1. The CDR3 consists of 15 residues. Germline CDR1 reads SGHRS; CDR2 reads YFSETQ. V lost 4 bases, J lost 3 bases, and 7 bases stayed unmatched. The CDR3 is CASSAGQGPDYGYTF. The CDR3 DNA reads as TGCGCCAGCAGCGCGGGACAGGGACCCGACTATGGCTACACCTTC.

The rearrangement links TRBV6-4 to TRBJ1-1; D is ambiguous. From germline, CDR1 is MRHNA and CDR2 SNTAGT. The CDR3 has 16 residues. V lost 6 bases to trimming and J lost 0 bases, with 17 bases between them. Written as DNA, the CDR3 is TGTGCCAGCAGGAAGGAGTGGCGGGGAATGAACACTGAAGCTTTCTTT. Its translation is CASRKEWRGMNTEAFF.

The chain uses TRBV12-5 and TRBJ2-7, with TRBD2 matching 11 bases. The germline CDR1 and CDR2 sequences are LGHNT and FRNRAP. CDR3 length equals 16 residues. The V gene end was trimmed by 3 bases and the J gene end by 2 bases; junction bases not matched to a gene: 6. In DNA, the CDR3 is TGTGCTAGTGGTTTCATAGCGGGAGGGGCGACCTACGAGCAGTACTTC. This sequence encodes CASGFIAGGATYEQYF.

The J gene is TRBJ2-7, the V gene TRBV11-2; no firm D call. V lost 5 bases, J lost 6 bases, and 11 bases lay in between. The germline CDR1 and CDR2 sequences are SGHAT and FQNNGV. The CDR3 length is 12 residues. The CDR3 sequence: CASSLRIGEQYF. Written as DNA, the CDR3 is TGTGCCAGCAGCCTCCGAATCGGCGAGCAGTACTTC.

This chain uses TRBV6-1 with TRBJ2-1; TRBD2 matches at 10 bases. V trimming: 3 bases; J trimming: 1 base; junction bases outside the gene matches: 6. The CDR3 contains 17 residues. Germline V gene sequence: CDR1 MNHNS, CDR2 SASEGT. The CDR3 coding sequence is TGTGCCAGCAGTGATCCCCCGGGACTAGCGTCCTACAATGAGCAGTTCTTC. This codes for CASSDPPGLASYNEQFF.

The chain couples TRBV10-3 to TRBJ2-7; TRBD2 might be the D (6 bases). V was trimmed by 4 bases and J by 2 bases, leaving 12 bases between them. The CDR3 has 14 amino acids. From germline, CDR1 is ENHRY and CDR2 SYGVKD. CDR3 DNA sequence: TGTGCCATCAGTGCGGGAGTCTCGGCCTACGAGCAGTACTTC. It yields the protein CAISAGVSAYEQYF.

CDR3 nucleotide sequence: TGCGCCAGCAGTGAGTCGTATGGGGGACTCTATGGCTACACCTTC. Protein: CASSESYGGLYGYTF. V gene TRBV10-2 combines with J gene TRBJ1-2; maybe TRBD1 (5 bases). There are 15 residues in the CDR3. Germline V gene sequence: CDR1 WSHSY, CDR2 SAAADI. The V gene lost 0 bases and the J gene lost 4 bases, with 12 bases spanning the gap.

The V gene is TRBV18, the J gene TRBJ1-1; possible D gene TRBD1, 5 bases. This CDR3 region has 15 residues. V lost 3 bases and J lost 1, with 12 bases in between. Germline values: CDR1 KGHSH, CDR2 LQKENI. The CDR3 loop is CASSPIGDWNTEAFF. The CDR3 DNA reads as TGTGCCAGCTCACCTATTGGGGACTGGAACACTGAAGCTTTCTTT.

This chain uses TRBV12-3 or TRBV12-4 with TRBJ1-5; no firm D call. The CDR3 length is 12 residues. Between the trimmed V and J ends, which lost 5 bases and 3 bases, there was a span of 5 bases. The CDR3: CASSAYNQPQHF. DNA of the CDR3: TGTGCCAGCAGTGCGTACAATCAGCCCCAGCATTTT.

The CDR3 sequence is CASSPTRQETQYF. The CDR3 DNA follows: TGTGCCAGCTCGCCGACACGCCAAGAGACCCAGTACTTC. J is TRBJ2-5 and V is TRBV18; unclear D gene. V was clipped by 6 bases and J by 1 base, with 9 bases between them. From germline, CDR1 is KGHSH and CDR2 LQKENI. The CDR3 has 13 residues.

The V gene is TRBV5-6, the J gene TRBJ2-1, with TRBD2 matching over 16 bases. After removal of 4 bases from V and 9 bases from J, the junction contained 4 bases not matched to a gene. CDR1 and CDR2 (germline): SGHDT, YYEEEE. This CDR3 is 15 amino acids long. The chain's CDR3 is CASSAGLAGGGEQFF. In DNA, the CDR3 is TGTGCCAGCAGCGCGGGACTAGCGGGAGGGGGTGAGCAGTTCTTC.

Notes on this clone: Additional DNA sequences in this sample encode the identical CDR3. The chain has TRBV6-5 and TRBJ1-3, with D perhaps matching TRBD1 (6 bases). The V gene lost 6 bases and the J gene lost 4 bases, with 7 bases spanning the gap. The germline V gene encodes CDR1 MNHEY and CDR2 SVGAGI. This CDR3 is 12 amino acids long. In nucleotides, the CDR3 is TGTGCCAGCAGGACAGGCGGAAACACCATATATTTT. Protein product: CASRTGGNTIYF.

V usage is TRBV4-2 and J usage is TRBJ1-4; possible D gene TRBD1, 5 bases. Germline lookup yields CDR1 LGHNA and CDR2 YNFKEQ. CDR3 length: 14 amino acids. The germline V and J ends were trimmed by 7 bases and 0 bases, with 9 bases remaining between them. CDR3 nucleotides: TGTGCCAGCAAAGGGGACTCAACTAATGAAAAACTGTTTTTT. It yields the protein CASKGDSTNEKLFF.

The genes are TRBV5-6 and TRBJ2-5; possible D gene TRBD2, 5 bases. CDR3 length: 14 amino acids. V dropped 3 bases and J dropped 2 bases, with 11 bases sitting between them. In germline, CDR1 is SGHDT, CDR2 YYEEEE. The CDR3 DNA follows: TGTGCCAGCAGCTGGGAACCGGGGCAAGAGACCCAGTACTTC. Translation: CASSWEPGQETQYF.

This clone appeared a few times. This chain joins TRBV5-1 and TRBJ1-3; D unresolved. V was shortened by 0 bases and J by 3 bases, with 10 bases between the two germline ends. From germline, CDR1 is SGHRS and CDR2 YFSETQ. This CDR3 comprises 15 residues. The CDR3 sequence is CASSLGPSGGNTIYF. The CDR3 region has the DNA TGCGCCAGCAGCTTGGGGCCTTCGGGTGGAAACACCATATATTTT.